What follows is one T cell receptor beta chain and its context. RNA transcripts were the template for amplifying TCR beta CDR3 regions. HTBI primers were employed in a first-round RT-PCR of the TCR CDR3. TCRdb redid the calling of the multiplex PCR reads with MiXCR, one entry per CDR3 protein. The sample includes roughly 350,000 distinct CDR3 sequences, about an eighth of them seen just once. Trimming removed 4 bases from V and 5 bases from J, with 6 bases in between. This CDR3 is 12 amino acids long. These data belong to a study of T cells in Graves' hyperthyroidism and ophthalmopathy. Across the whole study: It was at initial diagnosis, before any treatment, that peripheral blood was collected.

Investigators excluded patients with uncontrolled infection, other autoimmune disease, pregnancy or lactation. Sequenced: blood. This rearrangement joins TRBV12-3 or TRBV12-4 to TRBJ2-1; D uncertain. This clonotype originated in a woman aged 35 to 49 with Graves' ophthalmopathy. The CDR3 coding sequence is TGTGCCAGCAGTTCTTACAACAATGAGCAGTTCTTC. Protein sequence: CASSSYNNEQFF.